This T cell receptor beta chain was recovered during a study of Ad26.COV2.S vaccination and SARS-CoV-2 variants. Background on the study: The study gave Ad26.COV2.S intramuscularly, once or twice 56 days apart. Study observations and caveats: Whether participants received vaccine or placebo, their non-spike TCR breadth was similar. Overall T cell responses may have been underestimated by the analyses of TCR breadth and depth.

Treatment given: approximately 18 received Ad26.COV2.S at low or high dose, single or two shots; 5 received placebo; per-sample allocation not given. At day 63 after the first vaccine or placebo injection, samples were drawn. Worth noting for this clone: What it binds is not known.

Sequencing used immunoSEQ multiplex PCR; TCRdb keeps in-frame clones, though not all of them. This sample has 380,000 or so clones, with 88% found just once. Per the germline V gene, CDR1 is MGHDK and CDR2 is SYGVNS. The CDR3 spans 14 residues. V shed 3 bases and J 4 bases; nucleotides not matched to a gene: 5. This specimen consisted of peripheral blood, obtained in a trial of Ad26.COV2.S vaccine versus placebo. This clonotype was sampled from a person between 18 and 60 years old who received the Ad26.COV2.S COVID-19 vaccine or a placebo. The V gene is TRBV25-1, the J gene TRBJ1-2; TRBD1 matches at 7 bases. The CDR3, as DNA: TGTGCCAGCAGTGAGGACAGGCCCCCCTATGGCTACACCTTC. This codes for CASSEDRPPYGYTF.